This T cell receptor beta chain is drawn from a study of cytomegalovirus exposure and HLA in healthy donors. Overall study findings and caveats: Reports described diagnosis of cytomegalovirus status by the classifier as highly specific and sensitive. It was found in a later analysis that first-cohort TCR clusters tended to co-occur in the 90 to 150 validation repertoires. According to the study, 150 to 200 TCR beta chains were cytomegalovirus-associated.

Concerning this clone: Its antigen remains unidentified.

Only in-frame clones appear in the TCRdb table, and some are missing; sequencing was by immunoSEQ multiplex PCR. Of about 76,000 clones detected, around 94% appear once; the ten largest clones hold roughly 0.6%. The V gene end was trimmed by 5 bases and the J gene end by 5 bases; junction bases not matched to a gene: 5. The CDR3 extends over 13 amino acids. The V gene's germline CDR1 is SGHTA and CDR2 FQGTGA. The V and J genes are TRBV7-3 and TRBJ1-2, with 7 bases fitting TRBD1. This sequence originates from a woman aged 18-29 years in good health and CMV-seronegative. Sequenced sample: PBMCs. The CDR3 sequence: CASSPDRFYGYTF. In nucleotides, the CDR3 is TGTGCCAGCAGCCCGGACAGGTTTTATGGCTACACCTTC.